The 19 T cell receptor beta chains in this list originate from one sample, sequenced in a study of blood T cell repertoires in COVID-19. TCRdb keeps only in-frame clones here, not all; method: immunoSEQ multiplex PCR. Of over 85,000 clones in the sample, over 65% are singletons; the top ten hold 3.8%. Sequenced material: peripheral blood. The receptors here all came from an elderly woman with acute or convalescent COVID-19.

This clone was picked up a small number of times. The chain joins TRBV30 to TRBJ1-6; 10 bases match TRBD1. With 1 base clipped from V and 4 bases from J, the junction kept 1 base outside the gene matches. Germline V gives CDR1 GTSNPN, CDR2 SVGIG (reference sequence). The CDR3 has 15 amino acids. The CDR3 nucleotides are TGTGCCTGGAGTGGGGGACAGGGGTATAATTCACCCCTCCACTTT. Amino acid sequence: CAWSGGQGYNSPLHF.

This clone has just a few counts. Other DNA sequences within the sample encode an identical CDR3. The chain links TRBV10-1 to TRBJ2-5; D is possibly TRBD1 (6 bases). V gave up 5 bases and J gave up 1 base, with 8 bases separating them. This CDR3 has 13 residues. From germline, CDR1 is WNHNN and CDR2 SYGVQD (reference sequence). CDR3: CASSRQVQETQYF. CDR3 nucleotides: TGCGCCAGCAGTAGACAGGTCCAAGAGACCCAGTACTTC.

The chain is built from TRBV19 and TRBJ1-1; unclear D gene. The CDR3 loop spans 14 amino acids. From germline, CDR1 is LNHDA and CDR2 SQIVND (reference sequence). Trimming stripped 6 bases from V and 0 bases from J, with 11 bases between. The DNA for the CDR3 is TGTGCCAGTAGCCCCGAGACTTTGAACACTGAAGCTTTCTTT. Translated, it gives CASSPETLNTEAFF.

The CDR3 bases are TGTGCCATCAATGCAGGGCGGAATCAGCCCCAGCATTTT. As protein: CAINAGRNQPQHF. The chain combines TRBV10-3 with TRBJ1-5; D possibly corresponds to TRBD1 (5 bases). V lost 7 bases, J lost 4 bases, and 11 bases lay in between. The CDR3 consists of 13 residues. The germline gives CDR1 ENHRY, CDR2 SYGVKD.

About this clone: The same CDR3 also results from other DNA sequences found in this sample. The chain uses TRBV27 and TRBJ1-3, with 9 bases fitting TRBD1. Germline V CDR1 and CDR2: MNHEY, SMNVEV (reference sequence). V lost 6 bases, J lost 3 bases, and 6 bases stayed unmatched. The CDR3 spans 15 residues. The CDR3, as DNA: TGTGCCAGCAGCTTACAGGGGGCGCTTGGAAACACCATATATTTT. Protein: CASSLQGALGNTIYF.

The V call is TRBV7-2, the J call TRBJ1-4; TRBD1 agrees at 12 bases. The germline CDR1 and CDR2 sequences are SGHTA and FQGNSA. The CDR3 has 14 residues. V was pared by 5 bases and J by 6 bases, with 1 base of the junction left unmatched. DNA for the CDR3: TGTGCCAGCAGCAGGGACAGGGGGCATGAAAAACTGTTTTTT. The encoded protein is CASSRDRGHEKLFF.

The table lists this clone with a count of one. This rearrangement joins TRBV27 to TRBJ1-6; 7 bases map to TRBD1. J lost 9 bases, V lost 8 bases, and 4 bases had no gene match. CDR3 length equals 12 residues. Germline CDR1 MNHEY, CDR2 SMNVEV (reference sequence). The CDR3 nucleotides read TGTGCCAGCTCCGGGACAGCTTCACCCCTCCACTTT. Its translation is CASSGTASPLHF.

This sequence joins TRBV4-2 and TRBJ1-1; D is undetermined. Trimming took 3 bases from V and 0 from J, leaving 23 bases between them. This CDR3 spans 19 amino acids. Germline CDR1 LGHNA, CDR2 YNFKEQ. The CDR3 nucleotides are TGTGCCAGCAGCCAGCCCTCGCGAGGAGAGGCCCAAATGAACACTGAAGCTTTCTTT. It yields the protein CASSQPSRGEAQMNTEAFF.

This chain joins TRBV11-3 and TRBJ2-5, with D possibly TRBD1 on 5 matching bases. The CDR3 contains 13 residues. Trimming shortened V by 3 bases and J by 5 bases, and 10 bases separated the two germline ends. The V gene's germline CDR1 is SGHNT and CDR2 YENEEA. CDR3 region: CASSFRAGETQYF. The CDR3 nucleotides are TGTGCCAGCAGCTTTAGGGCAGGGGAGACCCAGTACTTC.

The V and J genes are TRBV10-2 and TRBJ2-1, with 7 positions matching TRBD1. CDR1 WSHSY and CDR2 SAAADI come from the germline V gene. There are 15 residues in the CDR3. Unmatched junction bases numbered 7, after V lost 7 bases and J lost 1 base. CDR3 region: CASNSQGDSYNEQFF. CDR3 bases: TGCGCCAGCAATAGCCAGGGGGATTCCTACAATGAGCAGTTCTTC.

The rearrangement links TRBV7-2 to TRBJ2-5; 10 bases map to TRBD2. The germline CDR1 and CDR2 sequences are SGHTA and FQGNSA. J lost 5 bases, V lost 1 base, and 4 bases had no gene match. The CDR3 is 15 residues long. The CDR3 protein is CASSLGLAGVETQYF. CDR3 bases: TGTGCCAGCAGCTTAGGTCTAGCGGGAGTGGAGACCCAGTACTTC.

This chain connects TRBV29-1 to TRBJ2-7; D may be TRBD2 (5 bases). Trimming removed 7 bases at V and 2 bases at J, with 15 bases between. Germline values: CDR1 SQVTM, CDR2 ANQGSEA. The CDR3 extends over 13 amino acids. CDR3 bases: TGCAGCGCCGAAACGGACTCCGCCTACGAGCAGTACTTC. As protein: CSAETDSAYEQYF.

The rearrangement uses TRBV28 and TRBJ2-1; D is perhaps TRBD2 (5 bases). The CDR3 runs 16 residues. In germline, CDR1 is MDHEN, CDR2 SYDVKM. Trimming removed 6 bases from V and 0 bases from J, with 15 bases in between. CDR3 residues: CASRSGRRSSYNEQFF. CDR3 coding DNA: TGTGCCAGCAGATCAGGACGGAGGAGCTCCTACAATGAGCAGTTCTTC.

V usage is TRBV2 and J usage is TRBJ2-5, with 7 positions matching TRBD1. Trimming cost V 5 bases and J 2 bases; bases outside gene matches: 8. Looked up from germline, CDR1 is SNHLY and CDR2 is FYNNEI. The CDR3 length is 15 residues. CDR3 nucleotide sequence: TGTGCCAGCAGTCGACAGGGAAGGGGTCAAGAGACCCAGTACTTC. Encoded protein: CASSRQGRGQETQYF.

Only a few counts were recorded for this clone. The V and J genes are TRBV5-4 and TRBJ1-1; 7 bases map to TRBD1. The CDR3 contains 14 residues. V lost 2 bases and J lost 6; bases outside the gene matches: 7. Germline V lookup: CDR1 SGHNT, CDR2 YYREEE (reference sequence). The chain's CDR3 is CASSFRQGSAEAFF. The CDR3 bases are TGTGCCAGCAGCTTTCGACAGGGAAGCGCTGAAGCTTTCTTT.

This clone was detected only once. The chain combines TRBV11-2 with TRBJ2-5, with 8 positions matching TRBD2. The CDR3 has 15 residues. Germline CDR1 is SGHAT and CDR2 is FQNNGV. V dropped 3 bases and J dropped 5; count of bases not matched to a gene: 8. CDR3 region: CASSFRLSGTETQYF. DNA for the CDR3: TGTGCCAGCAGCTTTCGCCTTAGCGGGACGGAGACCCAGTACTTC.

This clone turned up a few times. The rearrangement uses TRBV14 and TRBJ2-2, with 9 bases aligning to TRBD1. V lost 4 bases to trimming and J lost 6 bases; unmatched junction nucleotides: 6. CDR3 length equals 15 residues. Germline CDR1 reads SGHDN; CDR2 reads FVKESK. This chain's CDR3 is CASSRQGVDAGELFF. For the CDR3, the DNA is TGTGCCAGCAGCCGACAGGGGGTTGATGCCGGGGAGCTGTTTTTT.

The CDR3 region is CASSPPLAGTDTQYF. The DNA of the CDR3 is TGTGCCAGCTCACCACCGCTAGCGGGCACAGATACGCAGTATTTT. The V gene is TRBV18, the J gene TRBJ2-3; 7 bases align to TRBD2. Germline assignment: CDR1 KGHSH and CDR2 LQKENI. The CDR3 loop spans 15 amino acids. V gave up 0 bases and J gave up 1 base; unmatched junction bases: 1. The entire variable domain, with the rest obtained from reference TRBV18 and TRBJ2-3, is as follows: NAGVMQNPRHLVRRRGQEARLRCSPMKGHSHVYWYRQLPEEGLKFMVYLQKENIIDESGMPKERFSAEFPKEGPSILRIQQVVRGDSAAYFCASSPPLAGTDTQYFGPGTRLTVL.

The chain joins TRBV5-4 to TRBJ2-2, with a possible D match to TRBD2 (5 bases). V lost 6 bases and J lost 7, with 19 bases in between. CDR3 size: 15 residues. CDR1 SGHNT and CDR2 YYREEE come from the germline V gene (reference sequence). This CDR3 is CASTTAGSSVGELFF. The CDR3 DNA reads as TGTGCCAGCACGACCGCGGGCTCAAGTGTCGGGGAGCTGTTTTTT.